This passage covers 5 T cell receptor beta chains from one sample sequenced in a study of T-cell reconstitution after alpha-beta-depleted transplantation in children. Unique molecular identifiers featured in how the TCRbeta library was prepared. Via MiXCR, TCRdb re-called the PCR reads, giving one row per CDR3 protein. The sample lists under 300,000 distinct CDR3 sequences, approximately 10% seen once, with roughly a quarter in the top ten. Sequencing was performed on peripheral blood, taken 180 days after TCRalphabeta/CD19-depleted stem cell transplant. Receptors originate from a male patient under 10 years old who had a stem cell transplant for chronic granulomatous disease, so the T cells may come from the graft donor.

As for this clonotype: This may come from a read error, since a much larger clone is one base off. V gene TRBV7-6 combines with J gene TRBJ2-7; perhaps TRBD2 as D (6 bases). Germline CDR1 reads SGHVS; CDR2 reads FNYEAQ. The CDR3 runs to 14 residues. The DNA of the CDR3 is TGTGCCGGCAGCCGGGACTCAGGCGGGTACGAGCAGTACTTC. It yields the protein CAGSRDSGGYEQYF.

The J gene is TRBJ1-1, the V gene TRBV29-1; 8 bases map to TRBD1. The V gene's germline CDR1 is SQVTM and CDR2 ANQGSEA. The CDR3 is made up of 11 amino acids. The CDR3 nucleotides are TGCAGGGCAGGACAGGGAACTGAAGCTTTCTTT. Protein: CRAGQGTEAFF.

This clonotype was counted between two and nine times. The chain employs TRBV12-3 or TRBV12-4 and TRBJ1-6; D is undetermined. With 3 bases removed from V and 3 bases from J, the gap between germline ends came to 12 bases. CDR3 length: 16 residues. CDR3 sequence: CASSFNLQDYNSPLHF. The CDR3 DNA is TGTGCCAGCAGTTTCAATCTGCAGGACTATAATTCACCCCTCCACTTT.

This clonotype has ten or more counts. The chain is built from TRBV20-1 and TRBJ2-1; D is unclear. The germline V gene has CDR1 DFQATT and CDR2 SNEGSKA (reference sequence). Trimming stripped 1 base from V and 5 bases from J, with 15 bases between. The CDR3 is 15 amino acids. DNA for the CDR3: TGCAGTGCTAGAGTTGCGCTACGACAAAACAATGAGCAGTTCTTC. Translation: CSARVALRQNNEQFF.

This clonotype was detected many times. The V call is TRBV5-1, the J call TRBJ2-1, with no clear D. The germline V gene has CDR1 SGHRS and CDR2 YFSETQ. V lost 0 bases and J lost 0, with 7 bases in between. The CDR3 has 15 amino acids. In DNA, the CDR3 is TGCGCCAGCAGCTTGGGTTCGAGCTCCTACAATGAGCAGTTCTTC. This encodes CASSLGSSSYNEQFF. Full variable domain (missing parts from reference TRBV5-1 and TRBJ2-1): KAGVTQTPRYLIKTRGQQVTLSCSPISGHRSVSWYQQTPGQGLQFLFEYFSETQRNKGNFPGRFSGRQFSNSRSEMNVSTLELGDSALYLCASSLGSSSYNEQFFGPGTRLTVL.